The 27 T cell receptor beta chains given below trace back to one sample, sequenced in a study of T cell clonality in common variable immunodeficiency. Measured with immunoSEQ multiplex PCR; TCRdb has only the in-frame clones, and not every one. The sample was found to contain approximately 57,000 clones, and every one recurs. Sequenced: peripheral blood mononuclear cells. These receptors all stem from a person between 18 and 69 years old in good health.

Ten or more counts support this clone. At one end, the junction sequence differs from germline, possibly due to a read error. CDR3 sequence reads: CASSRTSSHEQYF. CDR3 DNA, as far as it was read: TGTGCCAGCAGCCGGACTAGCTCCCACGAG. This chain links TRBV7-3 with TRBJ2-7; 8 nucleotides align to TRBD2. The read terminates 3 residues before the CDR3 end, so the remaining end is supplied by the germline J gene. Per germline, CDR1 SGHTA and CDR2 FQGTGA. The CDR3 sequence is 13 residues long. The full variable domain, rest sourced from reference TRBV7-3 and TRBJ2-7, is GAGVSQTPSNKVTEKGKYVELRCDPISGHTALYWYRQSLGQGPEFLIYFQGTGAADDSGLPNDRFFAVRPEGSVSTLKIQRTERGDSAVYLCASSRTSSHEQYFGPGTRLTVT.

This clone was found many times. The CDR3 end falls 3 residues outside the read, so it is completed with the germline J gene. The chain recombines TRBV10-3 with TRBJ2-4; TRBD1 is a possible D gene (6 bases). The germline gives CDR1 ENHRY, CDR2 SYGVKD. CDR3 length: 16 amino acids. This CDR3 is CAISIGTSNRLQTQYF. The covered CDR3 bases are TGTGCCATCAGTATAGGGACATCGAACCGCCTCCAAACT.

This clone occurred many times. The covered CDR3 bases are TGCAGTGCTGGGACAGGGCGTCTGTCCAATGAAAAA. It yields the protein CSAGTGRLSNEK. The full CDR3 is CSAGTGRLSNEKLFF. The rearrangement links TRBV20-1 to TRBJ1-4, with TRBD1 matching over 9 bases. The missing CDR3 end, 3 residues past where the read stops, is filled in from the germline J gene. The V gene end was trimmed by 5 bases and the J gene end by 5 bases; junction bases not matched to a gene: 9. Germline CDR1 is DFQATT and CDR2 is SNEGSKA (reference sequence). The CDR3 covers 15 residues.

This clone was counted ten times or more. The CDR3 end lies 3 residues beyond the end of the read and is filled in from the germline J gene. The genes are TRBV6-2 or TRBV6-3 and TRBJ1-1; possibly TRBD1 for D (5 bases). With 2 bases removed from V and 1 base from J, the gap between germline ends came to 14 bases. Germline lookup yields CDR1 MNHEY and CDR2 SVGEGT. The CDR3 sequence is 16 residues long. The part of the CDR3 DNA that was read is TGTGCCAGCAGTTACGCCGCTAAAACAGGGAACACTGAA. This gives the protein CASSYAAKTGNTE. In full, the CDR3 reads CASSYAAKTGNTEAFF.

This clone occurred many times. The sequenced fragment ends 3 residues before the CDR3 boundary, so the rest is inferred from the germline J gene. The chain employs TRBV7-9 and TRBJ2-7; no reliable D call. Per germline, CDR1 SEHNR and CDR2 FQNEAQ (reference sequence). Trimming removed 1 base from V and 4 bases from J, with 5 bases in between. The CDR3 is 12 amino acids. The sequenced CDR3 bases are TGTGCCAGCAGCTTAGTGTTATACGAG. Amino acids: CASSLVLYE. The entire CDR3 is CASSLVLYEQYF.

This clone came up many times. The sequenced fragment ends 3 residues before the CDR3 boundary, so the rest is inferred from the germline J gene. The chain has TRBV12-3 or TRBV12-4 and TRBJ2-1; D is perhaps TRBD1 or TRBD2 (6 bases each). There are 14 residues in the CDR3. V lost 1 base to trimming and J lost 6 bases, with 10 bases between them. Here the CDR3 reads CASSLVQGGNEQFF. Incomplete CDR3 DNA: TGTGCCAGCAGTTTAGTACAGGGAGGCAATGAG.

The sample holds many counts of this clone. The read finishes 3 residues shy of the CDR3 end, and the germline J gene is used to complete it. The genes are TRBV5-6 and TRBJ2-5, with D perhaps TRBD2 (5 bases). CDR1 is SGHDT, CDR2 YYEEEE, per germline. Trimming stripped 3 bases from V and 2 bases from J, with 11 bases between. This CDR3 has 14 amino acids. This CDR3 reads CASSSPGGQETQYF. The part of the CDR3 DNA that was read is TGTGCCAGCAGCTCGCCGGGCGGGCAAGAGACC.

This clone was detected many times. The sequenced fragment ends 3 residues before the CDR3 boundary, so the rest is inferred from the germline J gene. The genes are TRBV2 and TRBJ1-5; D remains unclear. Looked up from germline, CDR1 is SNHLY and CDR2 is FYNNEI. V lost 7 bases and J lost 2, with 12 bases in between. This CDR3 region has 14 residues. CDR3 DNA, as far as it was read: TGTGCCAGCACCGGGGTGAACGGCAATCAGCCC. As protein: CASTGVNGNQP. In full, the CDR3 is CASTGVNGNQPQHF.

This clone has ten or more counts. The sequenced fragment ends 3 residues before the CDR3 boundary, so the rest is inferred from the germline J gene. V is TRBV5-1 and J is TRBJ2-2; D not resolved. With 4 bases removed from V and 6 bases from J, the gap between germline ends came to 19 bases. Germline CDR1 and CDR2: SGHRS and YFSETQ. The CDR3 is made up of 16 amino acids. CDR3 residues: CASSPQERITAGELFF. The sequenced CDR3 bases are TGCGCCAGCAGCCCTCAGGAAAGGATCACCGCCGGGGAG.

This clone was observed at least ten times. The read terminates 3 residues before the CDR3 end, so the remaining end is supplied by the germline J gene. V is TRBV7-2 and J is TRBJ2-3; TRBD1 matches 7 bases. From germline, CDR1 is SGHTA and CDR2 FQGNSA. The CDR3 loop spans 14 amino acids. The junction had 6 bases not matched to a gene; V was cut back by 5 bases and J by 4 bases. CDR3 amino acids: CASSLTTGADTQYF. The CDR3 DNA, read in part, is TGTGCCAGCAGCCTGACTACAGGGGCAGATACG. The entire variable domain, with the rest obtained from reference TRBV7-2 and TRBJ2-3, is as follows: GAGVSQSPSNKVTEKGKDVELRCDPISGHTALYWYRQSLGQGLEFLIYFQGNSAPDKSGLPSDRFSAERTGGSVSTLTIQRTQQEDSAVYLCASSLTTGADTQYFGPGTRLTVL.

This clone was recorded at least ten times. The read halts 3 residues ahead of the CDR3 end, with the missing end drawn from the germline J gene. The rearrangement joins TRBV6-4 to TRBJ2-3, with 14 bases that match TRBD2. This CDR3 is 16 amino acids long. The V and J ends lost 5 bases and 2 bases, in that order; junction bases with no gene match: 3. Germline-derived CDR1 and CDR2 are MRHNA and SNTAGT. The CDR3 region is CASSPTSGRATDTQYF. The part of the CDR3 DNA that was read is TGTGCCAGCAGTCCGACTAGCGGGAGGGCCACAGATACG.

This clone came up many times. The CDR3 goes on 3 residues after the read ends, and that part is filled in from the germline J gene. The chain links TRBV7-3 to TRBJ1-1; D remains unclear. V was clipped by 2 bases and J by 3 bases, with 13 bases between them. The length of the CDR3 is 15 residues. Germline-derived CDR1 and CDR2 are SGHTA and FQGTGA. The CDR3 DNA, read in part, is TGTGCCAGCAGCTTATCAGGCAGCCCCGACACTGAA. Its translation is CASSLSGSPDTE. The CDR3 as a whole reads CASSLSGSPDTEAFF.

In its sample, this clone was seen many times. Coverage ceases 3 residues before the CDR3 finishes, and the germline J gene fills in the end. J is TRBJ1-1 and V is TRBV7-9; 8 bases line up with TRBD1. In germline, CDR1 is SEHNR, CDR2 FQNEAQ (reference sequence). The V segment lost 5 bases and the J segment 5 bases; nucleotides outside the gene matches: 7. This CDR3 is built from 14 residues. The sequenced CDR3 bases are TGTGCCAGCAGCCCCGGACAGGGAAGAACTGAA. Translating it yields CASSPGQGRTE. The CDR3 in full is CASSPGQGRTEAFF.

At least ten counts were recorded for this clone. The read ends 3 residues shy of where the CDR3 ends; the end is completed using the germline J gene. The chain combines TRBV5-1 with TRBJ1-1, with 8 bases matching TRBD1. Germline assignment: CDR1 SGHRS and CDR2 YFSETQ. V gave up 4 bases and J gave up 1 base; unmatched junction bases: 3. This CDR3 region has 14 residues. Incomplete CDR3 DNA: TGCGCCAGCAGCCCCCAGGGGGCGAACACTGAA. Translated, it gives CASSPQGANTE. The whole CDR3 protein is CASSPQGANTEAFF.

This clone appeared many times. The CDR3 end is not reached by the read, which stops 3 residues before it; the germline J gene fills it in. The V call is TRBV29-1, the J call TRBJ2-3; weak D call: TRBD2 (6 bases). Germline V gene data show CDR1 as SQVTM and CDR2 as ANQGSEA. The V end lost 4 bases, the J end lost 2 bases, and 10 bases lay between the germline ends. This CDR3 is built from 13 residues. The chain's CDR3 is CSVGSGDTDTQYF. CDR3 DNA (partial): TGCAGCGTTGGATCGGGGGACACAGATACG.

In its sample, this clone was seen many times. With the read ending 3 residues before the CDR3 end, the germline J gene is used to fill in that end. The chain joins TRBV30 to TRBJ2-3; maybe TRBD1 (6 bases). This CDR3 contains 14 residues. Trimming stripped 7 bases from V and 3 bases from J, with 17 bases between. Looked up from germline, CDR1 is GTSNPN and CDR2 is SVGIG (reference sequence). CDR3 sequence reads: CALTRTASTDTQYF. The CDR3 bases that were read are TGTGCCTTGACACGGACAGCAAGTACAGATACG.

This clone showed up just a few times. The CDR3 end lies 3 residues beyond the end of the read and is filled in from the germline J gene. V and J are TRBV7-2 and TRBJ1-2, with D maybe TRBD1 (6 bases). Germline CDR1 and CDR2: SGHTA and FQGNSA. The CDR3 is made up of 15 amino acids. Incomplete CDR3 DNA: TGTGCCAGCAGCTTAGCCGGCGGGGGGGGCAATGAC. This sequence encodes CASSLAGGGGND. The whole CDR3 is CASSLAGGGGNDYTF.

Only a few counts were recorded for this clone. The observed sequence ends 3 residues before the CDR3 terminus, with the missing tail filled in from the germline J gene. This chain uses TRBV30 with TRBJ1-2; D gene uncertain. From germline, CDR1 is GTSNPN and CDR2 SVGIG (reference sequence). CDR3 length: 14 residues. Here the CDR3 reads CAWSVSSGSYDYTF. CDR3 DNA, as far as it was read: TGTGCCTGGAGTGTATCCTCAGGCAGCTACGAC.

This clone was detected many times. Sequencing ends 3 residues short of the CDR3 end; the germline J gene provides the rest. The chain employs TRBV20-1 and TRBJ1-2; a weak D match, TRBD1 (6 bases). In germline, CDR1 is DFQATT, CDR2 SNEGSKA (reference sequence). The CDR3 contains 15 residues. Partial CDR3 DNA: TGCAGTGCTAGATTCGAAAATCCCGGGGGGCCAGGC. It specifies CSARFENPGGPG. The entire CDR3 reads CSARFENPGGPGYTF.

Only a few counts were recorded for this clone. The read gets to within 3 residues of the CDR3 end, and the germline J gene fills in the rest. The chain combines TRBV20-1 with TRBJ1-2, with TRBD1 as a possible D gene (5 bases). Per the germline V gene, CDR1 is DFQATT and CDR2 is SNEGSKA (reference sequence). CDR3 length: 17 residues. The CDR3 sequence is CSARGAGTSGGGETYTF. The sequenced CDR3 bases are TGCAGTGCTAGAGGCGCCGGGACTAGCGGGGGGGGAGAGACC.

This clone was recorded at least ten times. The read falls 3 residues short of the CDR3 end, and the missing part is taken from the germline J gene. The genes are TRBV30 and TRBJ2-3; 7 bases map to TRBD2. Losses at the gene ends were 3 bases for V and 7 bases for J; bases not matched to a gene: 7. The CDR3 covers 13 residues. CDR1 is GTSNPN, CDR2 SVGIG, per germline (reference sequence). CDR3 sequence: CAWRGGSAYTQYF. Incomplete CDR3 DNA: TGTGCCTGGAGGGGGGGGTCAGCGTATACG.

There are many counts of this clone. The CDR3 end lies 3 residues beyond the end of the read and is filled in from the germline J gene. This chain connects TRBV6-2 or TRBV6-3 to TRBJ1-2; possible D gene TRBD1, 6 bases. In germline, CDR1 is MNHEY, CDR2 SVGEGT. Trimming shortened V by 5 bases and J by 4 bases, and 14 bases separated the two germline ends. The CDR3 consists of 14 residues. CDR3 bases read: TGTGCCAGCAGTACGACAGGAGGGAGCTATGGC. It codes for CASSTTGGSYG. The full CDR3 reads CASSTTGGSYGYTF.

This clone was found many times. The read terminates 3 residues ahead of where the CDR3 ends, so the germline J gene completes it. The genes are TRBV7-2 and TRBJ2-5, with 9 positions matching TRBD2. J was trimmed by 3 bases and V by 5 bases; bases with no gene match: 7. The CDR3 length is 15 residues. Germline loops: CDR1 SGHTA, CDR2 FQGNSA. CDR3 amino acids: CASSPLASGEETQYF. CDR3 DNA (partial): TGTGCCAGCAGCCCGTTGGCTAGCGGGGAAGAGACC. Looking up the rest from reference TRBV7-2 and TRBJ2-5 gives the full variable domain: GAGVSQSPSNKVTEKGKDVELRCDPISGHTALYWYRQSLGQGLEFLIYFQGNSAPDKSGLPSDRFSAERTGGSVSTLTIQRTQQEDSAVYLCASSPLASGEETQYFGPGTRLLVL.

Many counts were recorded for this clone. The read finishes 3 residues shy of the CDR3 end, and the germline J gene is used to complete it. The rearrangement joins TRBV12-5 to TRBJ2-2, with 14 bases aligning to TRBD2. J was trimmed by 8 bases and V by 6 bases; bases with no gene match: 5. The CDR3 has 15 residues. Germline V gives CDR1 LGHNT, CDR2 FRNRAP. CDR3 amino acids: CASGKTSGRVGELFF. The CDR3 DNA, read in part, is TGTGCTAGTGGCAAGACTAGCGGGAGGGTGGGGGAG.

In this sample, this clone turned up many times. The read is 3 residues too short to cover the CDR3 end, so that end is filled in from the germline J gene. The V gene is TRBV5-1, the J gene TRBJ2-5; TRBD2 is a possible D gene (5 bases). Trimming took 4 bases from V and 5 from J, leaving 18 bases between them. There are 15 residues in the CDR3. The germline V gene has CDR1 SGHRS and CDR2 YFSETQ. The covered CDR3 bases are TGCGCCAGCAGCGGGTTTGCGGGTTTGCAGGAGACC. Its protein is CASSGFAGLQET. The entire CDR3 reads CASSGFAGLQETQYF.

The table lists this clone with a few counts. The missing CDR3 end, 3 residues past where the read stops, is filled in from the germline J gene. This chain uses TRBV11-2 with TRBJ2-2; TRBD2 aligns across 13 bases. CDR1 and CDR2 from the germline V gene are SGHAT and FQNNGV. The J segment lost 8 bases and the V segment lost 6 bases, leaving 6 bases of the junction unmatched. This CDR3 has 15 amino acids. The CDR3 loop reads CASSRGTSGVGELFF. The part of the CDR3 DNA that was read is TGTGCCAGCAGTCGTGGGACTAGCGGGGTTGGGGAG.

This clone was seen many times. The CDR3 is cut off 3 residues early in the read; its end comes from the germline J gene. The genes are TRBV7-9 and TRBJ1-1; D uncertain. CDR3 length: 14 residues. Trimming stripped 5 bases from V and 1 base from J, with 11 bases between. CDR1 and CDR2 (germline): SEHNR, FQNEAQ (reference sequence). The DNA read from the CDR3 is TGTGCCAGCAGCGCGACTCTGGGGAACACTGAA. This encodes CASSATLGNTE. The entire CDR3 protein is CASSATLGNTEAFF.